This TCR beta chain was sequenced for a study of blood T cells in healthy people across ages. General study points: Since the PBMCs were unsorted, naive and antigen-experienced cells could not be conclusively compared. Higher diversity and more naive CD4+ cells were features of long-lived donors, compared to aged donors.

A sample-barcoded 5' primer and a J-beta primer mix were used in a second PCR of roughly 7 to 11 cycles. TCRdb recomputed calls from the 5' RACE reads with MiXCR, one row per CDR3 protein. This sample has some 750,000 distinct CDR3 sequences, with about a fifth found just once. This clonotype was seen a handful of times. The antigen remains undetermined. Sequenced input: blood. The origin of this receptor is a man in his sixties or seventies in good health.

The CDR3 sequence: CASSLVKAGSYNEQFF. The CDR3 DNA reads as TGTGCCAGCAGTTTGGTCAAAGCAGGCTCCTACAATGAGCAGTTCTTC. This chain joins TRBV12-3 or TRBV12-4 and TRBJ2-1; D ambiguous. The V end lost 3 bases, the J end lost 0 bases, and 12 bases lay between the germline ends. The CDR3 has 16 amino acids.